The source of this T cell receptor (beta chain) is a study of monozygotic twins with inflammatory bowel disease. The length of the CDR3 is 11 residues. Germline CDR1 is SGHRS and CDR2 is YFSETQ. In eight separate reactions per sample, cDNA was generated. Following a re-call of the 5' RACE reads, TCRdb has one entry per CDR3 protein and lacks DNA. Here the sample table reports under 350,000 distinct CDR3 sequences. The sequenced sample consisted of blood. V and J are TRBV5-1 and TRBJ2-7; the TCRdb D gene call, TRBD1, has no DNA to confirm it. This TCR was recovered from a human donor with ulcerative colitis or Crohn's disease, or a healthy co-twin of an affected twin (not recorded which). This chain's CDR3 is CASSLKGGKYF.